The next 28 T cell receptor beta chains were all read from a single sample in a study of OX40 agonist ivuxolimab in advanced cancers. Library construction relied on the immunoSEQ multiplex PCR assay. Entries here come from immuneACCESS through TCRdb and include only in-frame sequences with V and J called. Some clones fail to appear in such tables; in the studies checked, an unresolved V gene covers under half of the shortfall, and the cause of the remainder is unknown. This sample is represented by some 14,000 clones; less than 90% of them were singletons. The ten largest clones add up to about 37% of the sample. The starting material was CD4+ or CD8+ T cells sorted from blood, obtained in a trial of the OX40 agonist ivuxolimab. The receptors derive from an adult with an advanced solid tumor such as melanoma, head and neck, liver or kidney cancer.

CDR3 sequence: CSVEGGQQETQYF. CDR3 DNA sequence: TGCAGCGTTGAAGGGGGACAGCAAGAGACCCAGTACTTC. The chain joins TRBV29-1 to TRBJ2-5; 7 positions agree with TRBD1. The germline gives CDR1 SQVTM, CDR2 ANQGSEA. Trimming removed 1 base from V and 2 bases from J; junction bases left unmatched: 1. CDR3 length: 13 residues.

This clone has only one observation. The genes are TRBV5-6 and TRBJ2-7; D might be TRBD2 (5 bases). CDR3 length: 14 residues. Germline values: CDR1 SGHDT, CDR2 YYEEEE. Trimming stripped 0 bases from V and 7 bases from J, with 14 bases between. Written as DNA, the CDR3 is TGTGCCAGCAGCTTGGCGGCCATGTCGGGGGAGCAGTACTTC. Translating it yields CASSLAAMSGEQYF.

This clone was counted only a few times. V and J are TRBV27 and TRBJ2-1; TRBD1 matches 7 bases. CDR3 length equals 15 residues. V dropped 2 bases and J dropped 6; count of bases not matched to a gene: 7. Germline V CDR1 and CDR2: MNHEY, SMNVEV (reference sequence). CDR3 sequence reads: CASSLNRGGGNEQFF. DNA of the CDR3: TGTGCCAGCAGTTTAAACAGGGGTGGTGGCAATGAGCAGTTCTTC.

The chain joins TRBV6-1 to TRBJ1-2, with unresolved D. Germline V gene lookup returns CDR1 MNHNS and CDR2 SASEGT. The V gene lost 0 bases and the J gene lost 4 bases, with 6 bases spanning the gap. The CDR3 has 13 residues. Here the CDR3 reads CASSEARGYGYTF. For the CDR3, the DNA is TGTGCCAGCAGTGAAGCGCGGGGCTATGGCTACACCTTC.

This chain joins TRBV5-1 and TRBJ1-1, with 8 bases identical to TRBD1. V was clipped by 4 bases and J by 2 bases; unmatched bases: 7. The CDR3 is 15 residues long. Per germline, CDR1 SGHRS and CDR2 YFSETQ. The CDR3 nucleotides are TGCGCCAGCAGCGCGGGCAGGGGGCCCAACACTGAAGCTTTCTTT. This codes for CASSAGRGPNTEAFF.

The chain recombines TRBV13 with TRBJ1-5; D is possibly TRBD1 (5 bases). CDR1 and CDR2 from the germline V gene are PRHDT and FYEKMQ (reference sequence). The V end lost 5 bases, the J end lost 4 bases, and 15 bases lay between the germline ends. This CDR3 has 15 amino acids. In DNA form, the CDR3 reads TGTGCCAGCAGCGCCCGGGGGGAGTCAAATCAGCCCCAGCATTTT. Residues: CASSARGESNQPQHF.

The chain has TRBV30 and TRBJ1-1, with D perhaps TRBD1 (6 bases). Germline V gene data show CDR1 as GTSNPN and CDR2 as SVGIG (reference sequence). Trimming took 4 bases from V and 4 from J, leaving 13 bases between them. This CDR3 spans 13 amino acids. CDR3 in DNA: TGTGCCTGGAACATAGGGGGAAGCACTGAAGCTTTCTTT. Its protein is CAWNIGGSTEAFF.

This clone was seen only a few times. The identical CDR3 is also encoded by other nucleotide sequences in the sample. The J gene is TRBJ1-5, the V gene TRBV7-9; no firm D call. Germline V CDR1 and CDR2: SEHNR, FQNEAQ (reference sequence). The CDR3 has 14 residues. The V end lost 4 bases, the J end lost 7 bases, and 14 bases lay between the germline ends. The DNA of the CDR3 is TGTGCCAGCAGCTCAGTAGGGCCGGGACAGCCCCAGCATTTT. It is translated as CASSSVGPGQPQHF.

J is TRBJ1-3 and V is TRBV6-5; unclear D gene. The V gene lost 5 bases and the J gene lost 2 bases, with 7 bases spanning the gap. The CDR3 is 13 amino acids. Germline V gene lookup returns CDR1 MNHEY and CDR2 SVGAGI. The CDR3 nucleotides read TGTGCCAGCAGTGAAGTGACTGGAAACACCATATATTTT. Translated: CASSEVTGNTIYF.

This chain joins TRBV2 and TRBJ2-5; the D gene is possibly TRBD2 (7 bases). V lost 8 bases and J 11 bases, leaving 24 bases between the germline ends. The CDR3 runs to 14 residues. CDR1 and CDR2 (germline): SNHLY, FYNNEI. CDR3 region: CASLRRGTRDPQYF. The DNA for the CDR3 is TGTGCCAGCCTCCGGCGGGGGACAAGAGATCCTCAGTACTTC.

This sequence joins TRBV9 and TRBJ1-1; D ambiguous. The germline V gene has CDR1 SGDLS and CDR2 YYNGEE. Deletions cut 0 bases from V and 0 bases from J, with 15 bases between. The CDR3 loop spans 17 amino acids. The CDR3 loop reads CASSVGAGSPLNTEAFF. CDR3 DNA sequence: TGTGCCAGCAGCGTAGGGGCGGGGTCACCCTTGAACACTGAAGCTTTCTTT.

The CDR3 loop reads CASSYGLAGGFTDTQYF. As DNA, the CDR3 is TGTGCCAGCAGCTACGGACTAGCGGGGGGTTTCACAGATACGCAGTATTTT. The J gene is TRBJ2-3, the V gene TRBV7-4, with 14 bases lining up with TRBD2. The V gene's germline CDR1 is SGHVT and CDR2 SQSDAQ. This CDR3 comprises 17 residues. Losses at the gene ends were 4 bases for V and 2 bases for J; bases not matched to a gene: 5.

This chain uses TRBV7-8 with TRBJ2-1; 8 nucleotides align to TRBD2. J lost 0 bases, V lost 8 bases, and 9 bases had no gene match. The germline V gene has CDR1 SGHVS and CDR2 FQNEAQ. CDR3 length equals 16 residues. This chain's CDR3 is CASGTGGMGSYNEQFF. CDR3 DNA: TGTGCCAGCGGTACGGGGGGGATGGGCTCCTACAATGAGCAGTTCTTC.

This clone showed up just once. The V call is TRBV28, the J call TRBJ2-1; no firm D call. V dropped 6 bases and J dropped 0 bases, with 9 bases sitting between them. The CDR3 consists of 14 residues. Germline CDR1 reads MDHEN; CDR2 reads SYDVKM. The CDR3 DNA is TGTGCCAGCAGCGTGTCCAGCTCCTACAATGAGCAGTTCTTC. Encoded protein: CASSVSSSYNEQFF.

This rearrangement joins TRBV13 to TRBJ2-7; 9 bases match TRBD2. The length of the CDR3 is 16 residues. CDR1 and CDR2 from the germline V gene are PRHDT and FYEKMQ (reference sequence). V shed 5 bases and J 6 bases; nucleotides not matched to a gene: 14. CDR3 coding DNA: TGTGCCAGCAGCCCCCAAGGGGCGGGAGGGCCCAGCGAGCAGTACTTC. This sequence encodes CASSPQGAGGPSEQYF.

The CDR3 loop reads CATSRPRVSGANVLTF. The CDR3 bases are TGTGCCACCAGCAGGCCTCGGGTTTCTGGGGCCAACGTCCTGACTTTC. The chain employs TRBV15 and TRBJ2-6; D gene unclear. With 3 bases removed from V and 1 base from J, the gap between germline ends came to 10 bases. CDR3 length: 16 amino acids. Germline assignment: CDR1 LNHNV and CDR2 YYDKDF (reference sequence).

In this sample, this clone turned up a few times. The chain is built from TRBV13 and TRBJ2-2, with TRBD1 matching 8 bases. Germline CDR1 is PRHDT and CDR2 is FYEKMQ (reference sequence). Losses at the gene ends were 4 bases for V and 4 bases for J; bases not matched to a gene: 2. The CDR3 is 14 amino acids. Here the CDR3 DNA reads TGTGCCAGCAGCTCCGGGACAGGCACCGGGGAGCTGTTTTTT. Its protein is CASSSGTGTGELFF.

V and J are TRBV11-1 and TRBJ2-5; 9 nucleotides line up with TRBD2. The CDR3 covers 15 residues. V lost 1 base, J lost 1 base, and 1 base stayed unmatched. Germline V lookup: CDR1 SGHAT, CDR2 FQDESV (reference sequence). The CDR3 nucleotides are TGTGCCAGCAGCTTAGTAGCGGGAGTCCAAGAGACCCAGTACTTC. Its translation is CASSLVAGVQETQYF.

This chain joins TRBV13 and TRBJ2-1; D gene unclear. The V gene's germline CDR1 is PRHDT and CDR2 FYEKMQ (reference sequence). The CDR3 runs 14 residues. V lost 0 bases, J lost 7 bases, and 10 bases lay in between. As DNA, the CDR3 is TGTGCCAGCAGCTTAGGTATAGCCGATAATGAGCAGTTCTTC. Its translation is CASSLGIADNEQFF.

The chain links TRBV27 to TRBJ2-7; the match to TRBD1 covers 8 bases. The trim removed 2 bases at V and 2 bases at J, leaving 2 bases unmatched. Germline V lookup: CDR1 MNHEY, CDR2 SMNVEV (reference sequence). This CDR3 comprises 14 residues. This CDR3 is CASSLGTGPYEQYF. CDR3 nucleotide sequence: TGTGCCAGCAGTTTAGGGACAGGACCCTACGAGCAGTACTTC.

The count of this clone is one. CDR3 sequence (DNA): TGTGCCAGCAGCGTAGCTTCGACAGGGACTAACTATGGCTACACCTTC. It specifies CASSVASTGTNYGYTF. The J gene is TRBJ1-2, the V gene TRBV9; the match to TRBD1 covers 7 bases. Trimming removed 0 bases from V and 0 bases from J; junction bases left unmatched: 5. This CDR3 has 16 residues. CDR1 is SGDLS, CDR2 YYNGEE, per germline.

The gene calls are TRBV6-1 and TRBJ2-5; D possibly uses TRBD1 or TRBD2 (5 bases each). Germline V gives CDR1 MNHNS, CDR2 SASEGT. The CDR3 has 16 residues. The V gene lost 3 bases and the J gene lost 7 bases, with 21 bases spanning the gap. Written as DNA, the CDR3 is TGTGCCAGCAGTGAGGTTGCAGGGTCGAAGGACTCGACCCAGTACTTC. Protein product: CASSEVAGSKDSTQYF.

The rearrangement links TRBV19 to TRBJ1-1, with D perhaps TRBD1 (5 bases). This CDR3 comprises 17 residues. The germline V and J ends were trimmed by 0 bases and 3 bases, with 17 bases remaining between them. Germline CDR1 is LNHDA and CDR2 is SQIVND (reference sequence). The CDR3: CASSIDVEGRDDTEAFF. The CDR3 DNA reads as TGTGCCAGTAGTATAGATGTGGAGGGGCGTGATGACACTGAAGCTTTCTTT. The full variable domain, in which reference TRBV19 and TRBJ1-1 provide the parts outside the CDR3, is DGGITQSPKYLFRKEGQNVTLSCEQNLNHDAMYWYRQDPGQGLRLIYYSQIVNDFQKGDIAEGYSVSREKKESFPLTVTSAQKNPTAFYLCASSIDVEGRDDTEAFFGQGTRLTVV.

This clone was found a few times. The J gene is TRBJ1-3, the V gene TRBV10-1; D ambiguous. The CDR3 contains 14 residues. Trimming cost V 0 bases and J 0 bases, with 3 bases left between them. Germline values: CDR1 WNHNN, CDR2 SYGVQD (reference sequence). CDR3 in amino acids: CASSESTSGNTIYF. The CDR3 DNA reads TGCGCCAGCAGTGAGTCGACCTCTGGAAACACCATATATTTT.

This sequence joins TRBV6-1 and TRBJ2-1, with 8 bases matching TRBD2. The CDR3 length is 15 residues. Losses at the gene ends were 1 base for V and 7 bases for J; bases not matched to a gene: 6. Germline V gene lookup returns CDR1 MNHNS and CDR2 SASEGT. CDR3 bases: TGTGCCAGCAGTGAAGAGCAAGCGGGAGTTAATGAGCAGTTCTTC. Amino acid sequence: CASSEEQAGVNEQFF.

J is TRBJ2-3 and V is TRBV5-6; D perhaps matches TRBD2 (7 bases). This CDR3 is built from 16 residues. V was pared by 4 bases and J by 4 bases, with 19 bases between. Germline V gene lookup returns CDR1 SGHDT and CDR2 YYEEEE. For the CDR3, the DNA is TGTGCCAGCAGCCCTATTGCGGGGGCAAGGGCAGATACGCAGTATTTT. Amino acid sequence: CASSPIAGARADTQYF.

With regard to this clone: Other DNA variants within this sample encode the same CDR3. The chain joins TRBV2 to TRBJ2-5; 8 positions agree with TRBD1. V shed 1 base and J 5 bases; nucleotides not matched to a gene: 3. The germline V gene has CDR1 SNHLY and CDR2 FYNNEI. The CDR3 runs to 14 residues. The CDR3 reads CASSEGTGWETQYF. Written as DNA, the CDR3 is TGTGCCAGCAGTGAAGGGACAGGGTGGGAGACCCAGTACTTC.

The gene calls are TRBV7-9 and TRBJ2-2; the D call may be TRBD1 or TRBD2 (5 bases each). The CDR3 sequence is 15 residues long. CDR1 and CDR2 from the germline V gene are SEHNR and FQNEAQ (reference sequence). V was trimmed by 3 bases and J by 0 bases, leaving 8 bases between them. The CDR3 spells CASSFEGPNTGELFF. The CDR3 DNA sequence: TGTGCCAGCAGCTTTGAGGGACCGAACACCGGGGAGCTGTTTTTT. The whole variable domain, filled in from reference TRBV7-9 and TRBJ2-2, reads DTGVSQNPRHKITKRGQNVTFRCDPISEHNRLYWYRQTLGQGPEFLTYFQNEAQLEKSRLLSDRFSAERPKGSFSTLEIQRTEQGDSAMYLCASSFEGPNTGELFFGEGSRLTVL.